These 8 T cell receptor beta chains came from one sample sequenced in a study of T cell responses to AZD1222 COVID-19 vaccine. Here immunoSEQ multiplex PCR was the method, and the copy in TCRdb shows in-frame clones only, minus some. The data show tens of thousands of clones, roughly 87% seen once. The sequenced sample was peripheral blood, obtained on day 0 of AZD1222 vaccination. The receptors shown here come from an adult in good health.

This chain joins TRBV5-1 and TRBJ1-2, with D possibly TRBD1 on 5 matching bases. V was trimmed by 4 bases and J by 3 bases, leaving 16 bases between them. The V gene's germline CDR1 is SGHRS and CDR2 YFSETQ. There are 15 residues in the CDR3. The CDR3 nucleotides are TGCGCCAGCAGCATTGAACCGGGCAGGGACTATGGCTACACCTTC. Protein product: CASSIEPGRDYGYTF.

This chain connects TRBV7-8 to TRBJ1-6; 10 nucleotides agree with TRBD1. The CDR3 spans 16 residues. Per germline, CDR1 SGHVS and CDR2 FQNEAQ. Trimming removed 6 bases from V and 7 bases from J; junction bases left unmatched: 9. DNA for the CDR3: TGTGCCAGCAGACCGCAACCGGGACAGGGGAATTCACCCCTCCACTTT. It is translated as CASRPQPGQGNSPLHF.

The sample holds one count of this clone. The chain uses TRBV29-1 and TRBJ2-2; D is undetermined. With 7 bases removed from V and 6 bases from J, the gap between germline ends came to 15 bases. The CDR3 has 13 residues. The germline V gene encodes CDR1 SQVTM and CDR2 ANQGSEA. DNA of the CDR3: TGCAGCGGTCGAGTAGGTTCGGCCGGGGAGCTGTTTTTT. Its protein is CSGRVGSAGELFF.

This chain joins TRBV6-1 and TRBJ1-1, with D possibly being TRBD1 (5 bases). The CDR3 is made up of 18 amino acids. Trimming removed 2 bases at V and 4 bases at J, with 23 bases between. From germline, CDR1 is MNHNS and CDR2 SASEGT. In nucleotides, the CDR3 is TGTGCCAGCAGTGAATCCAGGGTGTTGTGGAGCCCCAGCACTGAAGCTTTCTTT. This encodes CASSESRVLWSPSTEAFF.

The chain couples TRBV7-2 to TRBJ2-5; D is perhaps TRBD1 (6 bases). Between the trimmed V and J ends, which lost 2 bases and 2 bases, there was a span of 9 bases. CDR1 and CDR2 from the germline V gene are SGHTA and FQGNSA. The CDR3 is 14 amino acids. The CDR3 spells CASSLTGQQETQYF. The CDR3 DNA reads TGTGCCAGCAGCTTAACAGGACAGCAAGAGACCCAGTACTTC.

V and J are TRBV4-2 and TRBJ1-1; 10 bases fit TRBD1. J was trimmed by 6 bases and V by 0 bases; bases with no gene match: 4. Germline V lookup: CDR1 LGHNA, CDR2 YNFKEQ. The CDR3 consists of 15 residues. DNA of the CDR3: TGTGCCAGCAGCCAAGATCGACAGGGGGCGGCTGAAGCTTTCTTT. Translation gives CASSQDRQGAAEAFF.

The chain uses TRBV9 and TRBJ2-1; D assignment may be TRBD1 or TRBD2 (6 bases each). Trimming cost V 0 bases and J 7 bases, with 14 bases left between them. Looked up from germline, CDR1 is SGDLS and CDR2 is YYNGEE. This CDR3 has 15 amino acids. The DNA of the CDR3 is TGTGCCAGCAGCGTAGGGGCCCTAGGGGGGAATGAGCAGTTCTTC. Encoded protein: CASSVGALGGNEQFF.

In nucleotides, the CDR3 is TGTGCCAGCAGTGACAGGGAACACACTGAAGCTTTCTTT. Residues: CASSDREHTEAFF. V is TRBV6-4 and J is TRBJ1-1; D gene uncertain. V lost 2 bases and J lost 3, with 7 bases in between. Germline V gives CDR1 MRHNA, CDR2 SNTAGT. This CDR3 is built from 13 residues.